The 7 T cell receptor beta chains given below trace back to one sample, sequenced in a study of shared clonotypes between healthy human individuals. Here immunoSEQ multiplex PCR was the method, and the copy in TCRdb shows in-frame clones only, minus some. The sample lists millions of clones; roughly 96% were seen once. The sample consisted of naive CD4+ T cells sorted from blood. Specified subset: CD45RA+ positively selected. Every receptor here comes from a young man in good health.

V gene TRBV6-1 combines with J gene TRBJ1-2, with 9 bases fitting TRBD1. The CDR3 covers 13 residues. V lost 6 bases, J lost 8 bases, and 7 bases stayed unmatched. The germline V gene has CDR1 MNHNS and CDR2 SASEGT. CDR3 amino acids: CASSGQGLEGYTF. CDR3 nucleotide sequence: TGTGCCAGCAGCGGACAGGGGCTTGAAGGCTACACCTTC.

The chain is built from TRBV7-2 and TRBJ1-4; possibly TRBD1 for D (5 bases). CDR1 is SGHTA and CDR2 is FQGNSA in the germline V gene. Trimming shortened V by 1 base and J by 10 bases, and 16 bases separated the two germline ends. This CDR3 spans 15 amino acids. For the CDR3, the DNA is TGTGCCAGCAGCTTAGGTTGGTCTGCCACAGGAAAACTGTTTTTT. Residues: CASSLGWSATGKLFF.

With regard to this clone: Other DNA sequences of this sample code for an identical CDR3. The chain is built from TRBV29-1 and TRBJ1-2; the match to TRBD1 covers 7 bases. V shed 6 bases and J 2 bases; nucleotides not matched to a gene: 3. The CDR3 totals 12 residues. Germline V gene sequence: CDR1 SQVTM, CDR2 ANQGSEA. CDR3 in DNA: TGCAGCGTGGTGGGACAGAACTATGGCTACACCTTC. Translated: CSVVGQNYGYTF.

The genes are TRBV29-1 and TRBJ1-2; tentative D call: TRBD1 (6 bases). This CDR3 contains 13 residues. V was cut by 2 bases and J by 5 bases, with 12 bases left in between. Germline CDR1 reads SQVTM; CDR2 reads ANQGSEA. CDR3 coding DNA: TGCAGCGTTGAAAAGGGGGTTGGATATGGCTACACCTTC. Its translation is CSVEKGVGYGYTF.

The J gene is TRBJ2-5, the V gene TRBV6-1; D gene unclear. Deletions cut 4 bases from V and 4 bases from J, with 10 bases between. Germline lookup yields CDR1 MNHNS and CDR2 SASEGT. The CDR3 sequence is 13 residues long. CDR3 residues: CASSGELRETQYF. In DNA, the CDR3 is TGTGCCAGCAGTGGGGAACTTCGAGAGACCCAGTACTTC.

This clone has just one count. The chain uses TRBV30 and TRBJ2-1, with 10 positions matching TRBD2. The germline gives CDR1 GTSNPN, CDR2 SVGIG (reference sequence). Trimming at V came to 0 bases and at J to 2 bases, leaving 10 bases not matched to a gene. The CDR3 totals 18 residues. CDR3 amino acids: CAWSVRASGRPTYNEQFF. DNA for the CDR3: TGTGCCTGGAGTGTACGGGCTAGCGGGAGACCTACCTACAATGAGCAGTTCTTC.

The chain recombines TRBV7-2 with TRBJ2-3, with 8 bases matching TRBD2. After removal of 1 base from V and 6 bases from J, the junction contained 9 bases not matched to a gene. This CDR3 is 16 amino acids long. Germline values: CDR1 SGHTA, CDR2 FQGNSA. This CDR3 reads CASSLGREVSQDTQYF. The CDR3 DNA reads TGTGCCAGCAGCTTAGGGCGGGAGGTATCGCAGGATACGCAGTATTTT. Based on the CDR3 plus reference TRBV7-2 and TRBJ2-3, the full variable domain is GAGVSQSPSNKVTEKGKDVELRCDPISGHTALYWYRQSLGQGLEFLIYFQGNSAPDKSGLPSDRFSAERTGGSVSTLTIQRTQQEDSAVYLCASSLGREVSQDTQYFGPGTRLTVL.